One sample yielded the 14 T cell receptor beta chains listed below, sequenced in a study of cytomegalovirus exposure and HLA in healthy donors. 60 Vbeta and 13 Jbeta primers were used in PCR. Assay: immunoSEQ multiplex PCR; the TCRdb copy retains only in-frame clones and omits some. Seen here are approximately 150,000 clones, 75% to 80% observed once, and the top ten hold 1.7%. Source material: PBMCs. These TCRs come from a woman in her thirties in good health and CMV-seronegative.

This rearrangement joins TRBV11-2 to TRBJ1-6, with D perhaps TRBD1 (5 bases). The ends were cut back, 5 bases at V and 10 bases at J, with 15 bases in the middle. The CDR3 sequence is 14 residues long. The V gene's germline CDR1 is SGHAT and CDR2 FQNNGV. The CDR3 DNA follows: TGTGCCAGCAGCGCAGGGCTTAGCCAATCACCCCTCCACTTT. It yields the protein CASSAGLSQSPLHF.

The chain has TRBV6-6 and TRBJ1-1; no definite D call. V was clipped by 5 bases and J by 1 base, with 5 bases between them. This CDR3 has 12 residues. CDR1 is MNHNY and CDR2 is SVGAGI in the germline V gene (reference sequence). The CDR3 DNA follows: TGTGCCAGCAGTCCTACGAACACTGAAGCTTTCTTT. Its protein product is CASSPTNTEAFF.

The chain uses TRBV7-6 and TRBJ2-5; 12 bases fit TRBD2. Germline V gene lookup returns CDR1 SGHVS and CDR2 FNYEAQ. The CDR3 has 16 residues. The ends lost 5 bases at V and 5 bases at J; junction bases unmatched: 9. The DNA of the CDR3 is TGTGCCAGCAGCCTCGGGGCTAGCGGGGGGGCGGAGACCCAGTACTTC. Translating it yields CASSLGASGGAETQYF.

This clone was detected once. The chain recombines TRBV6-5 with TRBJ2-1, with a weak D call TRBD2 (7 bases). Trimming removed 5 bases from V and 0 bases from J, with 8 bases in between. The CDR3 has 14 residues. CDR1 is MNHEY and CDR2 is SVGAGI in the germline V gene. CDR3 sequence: CASSRGASYNEQFF. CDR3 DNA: TGTGCCAGCAGTCGGGGGGCCTCCTACAATGAGCAGTTCTTC.

CDR3 DNA sequence: TGCGCCAGCAGCAAGGGACTAGCGGGGGGACAAGATACGCAGTATTTT. This encodes CASSKGLAGGQDTQYF. The rearrangement uses TRBV5-1 and TRBJ2-3, with TRBD2 matching 15 bases. Germline values: CDR1 SGHRS, CDR2 YFSETQ. J was trimmed by 5 bases and V by 4 bases; bases with no gene match: 5. CDR3 length: 16 amino acids.

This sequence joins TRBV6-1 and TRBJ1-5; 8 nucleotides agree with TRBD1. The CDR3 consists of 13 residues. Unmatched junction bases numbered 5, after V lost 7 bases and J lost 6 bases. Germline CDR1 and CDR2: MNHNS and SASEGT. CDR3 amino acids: CASMDRVGQPQHF. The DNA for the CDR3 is TGTGCCAGCATGGACAGGGTAGGTCAGCCCCAGCATTTT.

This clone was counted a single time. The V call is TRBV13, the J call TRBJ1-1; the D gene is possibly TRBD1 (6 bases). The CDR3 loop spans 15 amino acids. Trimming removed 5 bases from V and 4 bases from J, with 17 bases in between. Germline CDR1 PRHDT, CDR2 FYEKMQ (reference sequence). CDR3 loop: CASSPQGHLGTEAFF. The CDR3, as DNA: TGTGCCAGCAGCCCCCAGGGACACTTAGGCACTGAAGCTTTCTTT.

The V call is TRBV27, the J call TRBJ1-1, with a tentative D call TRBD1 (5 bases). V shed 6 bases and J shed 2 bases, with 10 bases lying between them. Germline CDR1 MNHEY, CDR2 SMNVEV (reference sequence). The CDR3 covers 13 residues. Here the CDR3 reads CASSLGANTEAFF. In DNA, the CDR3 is TGTGCCAGCAGCCTAGGGGCAAACACTGAAGCTTTCTTT.

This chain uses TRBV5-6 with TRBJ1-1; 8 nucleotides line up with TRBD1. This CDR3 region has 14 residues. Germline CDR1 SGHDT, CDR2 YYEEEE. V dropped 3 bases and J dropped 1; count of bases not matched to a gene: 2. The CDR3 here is CASSSGQGNTEAFF. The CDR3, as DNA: TGTGCCAGCAGCTCCGGACAGGGGAACACTGAAGCTTTCTTT.

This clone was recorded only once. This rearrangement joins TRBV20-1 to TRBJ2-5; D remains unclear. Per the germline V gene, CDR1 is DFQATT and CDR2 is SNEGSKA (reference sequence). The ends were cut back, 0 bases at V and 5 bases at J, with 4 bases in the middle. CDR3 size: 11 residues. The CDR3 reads CSARDRETQYF. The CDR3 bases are TGCAGTGCTAGAGATCGGGAGACCCAGTACTTC.

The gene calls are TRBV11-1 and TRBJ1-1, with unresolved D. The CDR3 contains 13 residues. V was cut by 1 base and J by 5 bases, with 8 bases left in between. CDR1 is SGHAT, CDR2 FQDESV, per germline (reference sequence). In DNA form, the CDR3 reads TGTGCCAGCAGCTTAGAGAGGTGGACTGAAGCTTTCTTT. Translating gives CASSLERWTEAFF.

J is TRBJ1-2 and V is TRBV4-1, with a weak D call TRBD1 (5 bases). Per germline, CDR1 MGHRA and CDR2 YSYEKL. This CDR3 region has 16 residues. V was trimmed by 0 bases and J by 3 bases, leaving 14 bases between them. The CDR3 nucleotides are TGCGCCAGCAGCCAAGATCGGCAGGGTCGGGACTATGGCTACACCTTC. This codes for CASSQDRQGRDYGYTF.

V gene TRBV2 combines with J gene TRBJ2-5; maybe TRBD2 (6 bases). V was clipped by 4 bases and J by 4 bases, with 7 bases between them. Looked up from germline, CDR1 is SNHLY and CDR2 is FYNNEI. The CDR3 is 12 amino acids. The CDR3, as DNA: TGTGCCAGCAGTGGGGGAGGAGAGACCCAGTACTTC. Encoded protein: CASSGGGETQYF.

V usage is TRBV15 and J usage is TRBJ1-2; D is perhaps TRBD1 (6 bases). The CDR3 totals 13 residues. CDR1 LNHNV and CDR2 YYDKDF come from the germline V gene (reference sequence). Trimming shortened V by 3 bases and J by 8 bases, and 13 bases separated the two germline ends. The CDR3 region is CATSRTYREGYTF. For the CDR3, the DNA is TGTGCCACCAGCAGGACCTACAGGGAAGGCTACACCTTC.